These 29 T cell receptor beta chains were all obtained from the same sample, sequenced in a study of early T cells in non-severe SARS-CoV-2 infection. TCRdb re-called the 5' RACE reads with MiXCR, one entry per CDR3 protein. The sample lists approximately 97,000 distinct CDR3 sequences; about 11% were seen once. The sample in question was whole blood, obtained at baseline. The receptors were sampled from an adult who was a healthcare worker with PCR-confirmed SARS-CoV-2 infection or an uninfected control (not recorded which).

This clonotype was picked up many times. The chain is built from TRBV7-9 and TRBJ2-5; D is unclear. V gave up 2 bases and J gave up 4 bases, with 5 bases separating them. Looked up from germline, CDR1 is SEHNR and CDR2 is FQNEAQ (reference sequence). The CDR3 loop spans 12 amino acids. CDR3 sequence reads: CASSLLGETQYF. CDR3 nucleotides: TGTGCCAGCAGCTTATTAGGAGAGACCCAGTACTTC.

The DNA of the CDR3 is TGTGCCAGCAGCCGAGCACGTGGTAGCACAGATACGCAGTATTTT. This gives the protein CASSRARGSTDTQYF. The chain employs TRBV4-2 and TRBJ2-3; D is ambiguous. V lost 4 bases and J lost 0, with 11 bases in between. The CDR3 extends over 15 amino acids. In germline, CDR1 is LGHNA, CDR2 YNFKEQ.

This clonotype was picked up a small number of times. The CDR3 loop reads CASTLTGNAANQPQHF. The CDR3 nucleotides read TGTGCCAGTACTCTGACAGGGAACGCGGCCAATCAGCCCCAGCATTTT. J is TRBJ1-5 and V is TRBV19; TRBD1 agrees at 7 bases. The CDR3 runs to 16 residues. The V gene's germline CDR1 is LNHDA and CDR2 SQIVND (reference sequence). The V gene end was trimmed by 7 bases and the J gene end by 3 bases; junction bases not matched to a gene: 12.

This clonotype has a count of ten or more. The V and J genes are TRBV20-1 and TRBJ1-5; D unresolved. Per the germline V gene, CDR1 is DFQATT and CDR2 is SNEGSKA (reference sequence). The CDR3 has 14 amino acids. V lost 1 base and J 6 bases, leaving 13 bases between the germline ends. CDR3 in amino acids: CSARVVGGGQPQHF. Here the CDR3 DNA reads TGCAGTGCTAGAGTTGTAGGCGGCGGTCAGCCCCAGCATTTT.

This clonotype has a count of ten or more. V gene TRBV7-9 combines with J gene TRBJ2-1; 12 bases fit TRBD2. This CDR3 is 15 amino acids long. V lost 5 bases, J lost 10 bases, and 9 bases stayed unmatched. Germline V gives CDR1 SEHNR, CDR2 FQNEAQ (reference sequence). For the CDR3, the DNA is TGTGCCAGCAGCGGGCGACTAGCGGGAGACGGGGAGCAGTTCTTC. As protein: CASSGRLAGDGEQFF.

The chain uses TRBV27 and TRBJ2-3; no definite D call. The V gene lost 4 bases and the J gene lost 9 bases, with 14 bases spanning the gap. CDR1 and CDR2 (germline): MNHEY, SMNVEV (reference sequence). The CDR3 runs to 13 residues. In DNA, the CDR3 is TGTGCCAGCAGTTCCCCGTCCTCAGCCACGCAGTATTTT. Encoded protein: CASSSPSSATQYF.

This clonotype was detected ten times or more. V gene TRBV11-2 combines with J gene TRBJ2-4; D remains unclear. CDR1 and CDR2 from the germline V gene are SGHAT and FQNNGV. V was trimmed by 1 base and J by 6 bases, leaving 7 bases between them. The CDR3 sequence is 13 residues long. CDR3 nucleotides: TGTGCCAGCAGCTTAGGGACGGGAAACATTCAGTACTTC. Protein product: CASSLGTGNIQYF.

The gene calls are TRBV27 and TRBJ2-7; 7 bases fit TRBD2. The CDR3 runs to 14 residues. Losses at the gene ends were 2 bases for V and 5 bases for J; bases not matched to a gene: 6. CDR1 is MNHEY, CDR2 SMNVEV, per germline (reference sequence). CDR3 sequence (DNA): TGTGCCAGCAGTTTAGGCGGGAGAGGCAACGAGCAGTACTTC. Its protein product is CASSLGGRGNEQYF.

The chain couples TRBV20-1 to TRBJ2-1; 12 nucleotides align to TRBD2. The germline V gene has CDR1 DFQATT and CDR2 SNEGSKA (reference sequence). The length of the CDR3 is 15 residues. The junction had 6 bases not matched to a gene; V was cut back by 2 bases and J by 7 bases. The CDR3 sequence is CSARQPSGGANEQFF. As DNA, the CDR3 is TGCAGTGCTAGACAACCTAGCGGGGGGGCAAATGAGCAGTTCTTC.

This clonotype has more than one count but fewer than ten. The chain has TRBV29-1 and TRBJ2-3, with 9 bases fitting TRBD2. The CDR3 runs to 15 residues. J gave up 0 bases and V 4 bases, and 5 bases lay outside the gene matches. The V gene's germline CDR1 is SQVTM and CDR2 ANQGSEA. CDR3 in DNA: TGCAGCGTTGGGTCTAGCGGGGTTAGCACAGATACGCAGTATTTT. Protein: CSVGSSGVSTDTQYF.

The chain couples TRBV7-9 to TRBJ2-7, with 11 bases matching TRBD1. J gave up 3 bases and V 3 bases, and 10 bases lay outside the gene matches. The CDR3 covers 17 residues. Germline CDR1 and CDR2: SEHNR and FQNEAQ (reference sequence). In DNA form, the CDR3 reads TGTGCCAGCAGCTTCCCAAGGGGACAGGGGGACTACTACGAGCAGTACTTC. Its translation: CASSFPRGQGDYYEQYF.

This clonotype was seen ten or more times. As DNA, the CDR3 is TGCAGTGTTGAACCCCCCCGGGCGGGCCCTTCTAGCACAGATACGCAGTATTTT. Translation gives CSVEPPRAGPSSTDTQYF. The rearrangement joins TRBV20-1 to TRBJ2-3, with D possibly TRBD2 on 5 matching bases. Germline CDR1 is DFQATT and CDR2 is SNEGSKA (reference sequence). V was shortened by 7 bases and J by 0 bases, with 26 bases between the two germline ends. The CDR3 loop spans 18 amino acids.

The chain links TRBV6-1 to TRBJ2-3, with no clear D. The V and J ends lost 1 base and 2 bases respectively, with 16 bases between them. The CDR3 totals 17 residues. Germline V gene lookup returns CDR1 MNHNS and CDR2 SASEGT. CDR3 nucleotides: TGTGCCAGCAGTGAAGACCTGACCATCGGTAACACAGATACGCAGTATTTT. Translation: CASSEDLTIGNTDTQYF.

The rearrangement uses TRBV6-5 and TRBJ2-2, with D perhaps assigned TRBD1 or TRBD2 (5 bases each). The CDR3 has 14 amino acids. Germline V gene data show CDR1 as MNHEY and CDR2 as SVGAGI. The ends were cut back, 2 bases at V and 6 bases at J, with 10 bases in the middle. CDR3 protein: CASSYLGTSGELFF. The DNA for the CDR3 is TGTGCCAGCAGTTACCTGGGGACCTCCGGGGAGCTGTTTTTT.

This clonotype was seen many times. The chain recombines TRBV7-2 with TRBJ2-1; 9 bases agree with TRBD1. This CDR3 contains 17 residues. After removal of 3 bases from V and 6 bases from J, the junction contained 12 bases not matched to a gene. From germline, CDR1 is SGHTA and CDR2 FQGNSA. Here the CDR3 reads CASSFYVPGQGGNEQFF. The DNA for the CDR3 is TGTGCCAGCAGCTTCTACGTCCCGGGACAGGGTGGCAATGAGCAGTTCTTC.

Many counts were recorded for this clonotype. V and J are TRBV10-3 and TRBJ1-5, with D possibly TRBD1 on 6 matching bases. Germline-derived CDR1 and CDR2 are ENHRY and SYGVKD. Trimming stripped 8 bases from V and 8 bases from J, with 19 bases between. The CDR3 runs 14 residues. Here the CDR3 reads CAIGDGGATEPQHF. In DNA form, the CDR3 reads TGTGCCATCGGAGATGGGGGGGCAACGGAGCCCCAGCATTTT.

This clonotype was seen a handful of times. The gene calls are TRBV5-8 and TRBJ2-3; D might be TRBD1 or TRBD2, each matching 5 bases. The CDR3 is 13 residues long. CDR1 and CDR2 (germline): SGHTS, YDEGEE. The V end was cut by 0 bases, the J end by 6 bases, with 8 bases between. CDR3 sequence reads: CASSLAGTDTQYF. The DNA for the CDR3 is TGTGCCAGCAGCTTGGCGGGGACCGATACGCAGTATTTT.

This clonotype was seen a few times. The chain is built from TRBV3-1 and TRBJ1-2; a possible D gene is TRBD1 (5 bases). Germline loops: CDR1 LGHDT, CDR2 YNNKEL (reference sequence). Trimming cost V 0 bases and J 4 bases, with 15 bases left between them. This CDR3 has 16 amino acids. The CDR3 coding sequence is TGTGCCAGCAGCCAAGACGGGCAGGGCCTTTTCTATGGCTACACCTTC. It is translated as CASSQDGQGLFYGYTF.

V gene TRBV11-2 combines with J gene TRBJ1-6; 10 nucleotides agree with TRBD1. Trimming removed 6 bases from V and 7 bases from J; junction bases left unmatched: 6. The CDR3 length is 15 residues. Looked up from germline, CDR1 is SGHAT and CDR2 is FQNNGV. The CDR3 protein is CASRIEGQGNSPLHF. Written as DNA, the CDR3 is TGTGCCAGCAGAATAGAGGGACAGGGGAATTCACCCCTCCACTTT.

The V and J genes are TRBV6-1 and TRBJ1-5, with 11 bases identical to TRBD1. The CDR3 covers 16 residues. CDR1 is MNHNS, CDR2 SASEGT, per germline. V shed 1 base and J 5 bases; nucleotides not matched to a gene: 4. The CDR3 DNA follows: TGTGCCAGCAGTGAAGGGACAGGGGGCTCTTATCAGCCCCAGCATTTT. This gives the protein CASSEGTGGSYQPQHF.

As DNA, the CDR3 is TGTGCCAGCAGCCCCGGGGGTAGGGATACGCAGTATTTT. It is translated as CASSPGGRDTQYF. The rearrangement links TRBV7-2 to TRBJ2-3, with D perhaps matching TRBD2 (6 bases). CDR3 length: 13 residues. Trimming removed 5 bases at V and 6 bases at J, with 12 bases between. Germline V gene lookup returns CDR1 SGHTA and CDR2 FQGNSA.

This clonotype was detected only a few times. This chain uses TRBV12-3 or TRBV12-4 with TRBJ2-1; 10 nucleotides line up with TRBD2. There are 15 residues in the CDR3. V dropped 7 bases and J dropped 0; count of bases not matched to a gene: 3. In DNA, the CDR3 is TGTGCCAGCAAACCTAGCGGGAGCTCCTACAATGAGCAGTTCTTC. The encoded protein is CASKPSGSSYNEQFF.

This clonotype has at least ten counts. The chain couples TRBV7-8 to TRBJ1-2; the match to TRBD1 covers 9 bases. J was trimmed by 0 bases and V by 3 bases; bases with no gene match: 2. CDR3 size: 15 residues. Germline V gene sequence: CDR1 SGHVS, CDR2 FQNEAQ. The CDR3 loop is CASSLGQGSNYGYTF. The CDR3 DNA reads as TGTGCCAGCAGCTTGGGACAGGGTTCTAACTATGGCTACACCTTC.

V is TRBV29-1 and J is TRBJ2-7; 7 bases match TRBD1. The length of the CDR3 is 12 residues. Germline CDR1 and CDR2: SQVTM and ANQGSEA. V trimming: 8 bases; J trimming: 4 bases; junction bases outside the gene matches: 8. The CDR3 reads CSMGDSRYEQYF. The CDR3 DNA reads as TGCAGCATGGGGGACAGTCGATACGAGCAGTACTTC.

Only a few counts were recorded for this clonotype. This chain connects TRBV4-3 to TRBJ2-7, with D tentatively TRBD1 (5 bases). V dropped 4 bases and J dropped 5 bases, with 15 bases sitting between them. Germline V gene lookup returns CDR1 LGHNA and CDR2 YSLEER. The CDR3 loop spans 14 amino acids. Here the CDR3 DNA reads TGCGCCAGCAGCCCCGGACGGCAGGGAAACGAGCAGTACTTC. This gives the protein CASSPGRQGNEQYF.

CDR3 protein: CASSLSTPGEAFF. The CDR3 region has the DNA TGTGCCAGCAGCTTGAGTACTCCGGGGGAAGCTTTCTTT. The rearrangement uses TRBV5-6 and TRBJ1-1; D remains unclear. The germline CDR1 and CDR2 sequences are SGHDT and YYEEEE. This CDR3 contains 13 residues. V lost 1 base and J 8 bases, leaving 12 bases between the germline ends.

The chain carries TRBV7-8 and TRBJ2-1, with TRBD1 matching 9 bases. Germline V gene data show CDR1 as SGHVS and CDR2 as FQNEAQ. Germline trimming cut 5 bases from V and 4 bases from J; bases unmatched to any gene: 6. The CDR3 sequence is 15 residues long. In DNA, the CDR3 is TGTGCCAGCAGCCCAAGGACAGGGGTGTACAATGAGCAGTTCTTC. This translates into CASSPRTGVYNEQFF.

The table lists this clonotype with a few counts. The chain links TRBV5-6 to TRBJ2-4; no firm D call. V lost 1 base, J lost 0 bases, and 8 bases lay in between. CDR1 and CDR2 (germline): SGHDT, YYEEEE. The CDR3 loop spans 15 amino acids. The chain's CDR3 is CASSLWGTAKNIQYF. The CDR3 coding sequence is TGTGCCAGCAGCTTGTGGGGTACAGCCAAAAACATTCAGTACTTC. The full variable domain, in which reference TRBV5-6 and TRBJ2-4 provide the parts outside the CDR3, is DAGVTQSPTHLIKTRGQQVTLRCSPKSGHDTVSWYQQALGQGPQFIFQYYEEEERQRGNFPDRFSGHQFPNYSSELNVNALLLGDSALYLCASSLWGTAKNIQYFGAGTRLSVL.

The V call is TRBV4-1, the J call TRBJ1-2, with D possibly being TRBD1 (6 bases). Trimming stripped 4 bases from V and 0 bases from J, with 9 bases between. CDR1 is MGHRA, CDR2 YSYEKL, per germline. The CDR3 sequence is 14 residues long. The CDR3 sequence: CASSPDRTNYGYTF. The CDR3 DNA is TGCGCCAGCAGCCCAGACAGGACTAACTATGGCTACACCTTC.